The present entry profiles one T cell receptor beta chain with its context. The data originate from a study of blood T cell repertoires in COVID-19. Original data processing: Reference gene primer amplification in the assay estimated nucleated cell counts. Repertoires were generated with immunoSEQ multiplex PCR, while TCRdb's copy carries only in-frame clones and drops some. D and trimming were read from the DNA, whereas the V and J calls and clone size are those reported in that table. Here the sample spans under 300,000 clones, 65% to 85% being singletons. The germline CDR1 and CDR2 sequences are MNHNS and SASEGT. The CDR3 runs 14 residues. Trimming removed 2 bases from V and 3 bases from J, with 9 bases in between.

This receptor was taken from a man in his fifties or sixties who had recovered from COVID-19. The chain carries TRBV6-1 and TRBJ2-3; D perhaps matches TRBD2 (5 bases). Sequencing used PBMCs or T cells enriched from blood (not recorded which). This CDR3 is CASSELGRTDTQYF. The CDR3 DNA reads as TGTGCCAGCAGTGAATTGGGGAGAACAGATACGCAGTATTTT.